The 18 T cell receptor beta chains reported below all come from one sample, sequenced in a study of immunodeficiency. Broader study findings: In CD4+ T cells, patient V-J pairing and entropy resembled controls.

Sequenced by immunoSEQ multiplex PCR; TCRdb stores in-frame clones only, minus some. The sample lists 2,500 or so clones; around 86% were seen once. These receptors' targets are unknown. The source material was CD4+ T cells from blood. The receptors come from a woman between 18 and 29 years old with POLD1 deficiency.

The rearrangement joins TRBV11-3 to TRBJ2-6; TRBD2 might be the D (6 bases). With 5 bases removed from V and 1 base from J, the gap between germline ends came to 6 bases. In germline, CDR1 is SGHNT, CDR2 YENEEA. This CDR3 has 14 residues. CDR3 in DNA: TGTGCCAGCAGCGCGGGGTCTGGGGCCAACGTCCTGACTTTC. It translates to CASSAGSGANVLTF.

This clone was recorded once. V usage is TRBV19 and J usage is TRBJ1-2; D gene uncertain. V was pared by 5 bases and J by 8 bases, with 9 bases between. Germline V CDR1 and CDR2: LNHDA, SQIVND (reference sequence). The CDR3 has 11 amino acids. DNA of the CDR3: TGTGCCAGTAGTCCCTACGACGGCTACACCTTC. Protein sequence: CASSPYDGYTF.

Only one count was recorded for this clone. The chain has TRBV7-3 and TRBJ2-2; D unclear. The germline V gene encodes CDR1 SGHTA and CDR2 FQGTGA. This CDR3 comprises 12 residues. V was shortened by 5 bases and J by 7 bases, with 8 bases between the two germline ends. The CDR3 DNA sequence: TGTGCCAGCAGCCCCCCTAGCGGGGAGCTGTTTTTT. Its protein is CASSPPSGELFF.

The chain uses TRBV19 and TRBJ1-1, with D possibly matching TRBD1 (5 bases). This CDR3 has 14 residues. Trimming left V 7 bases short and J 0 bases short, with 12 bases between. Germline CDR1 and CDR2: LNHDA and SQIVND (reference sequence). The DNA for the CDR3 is TGTGCCAGTACCCCGGACACAATGAACACTGAAGCTTTCTTT. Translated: CASTPDTMNTEAFF.

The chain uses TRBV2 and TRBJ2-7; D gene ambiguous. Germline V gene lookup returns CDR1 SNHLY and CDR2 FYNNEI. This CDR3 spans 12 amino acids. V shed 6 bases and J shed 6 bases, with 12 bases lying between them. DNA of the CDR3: TGTGCCAGCAGGGCCCCAGGAATCGAGCAGTACTTC. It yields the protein CASRAPGIEQYF.

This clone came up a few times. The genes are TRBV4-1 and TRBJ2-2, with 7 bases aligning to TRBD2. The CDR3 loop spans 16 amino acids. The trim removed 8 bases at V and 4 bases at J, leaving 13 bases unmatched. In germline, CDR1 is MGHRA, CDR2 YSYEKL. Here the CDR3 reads CASLGWRAGSTGELFF. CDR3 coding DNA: TGCGCCAGCCTAGGCTGGAGAGCGGGGTCCACCGGGGAGCTGTTTTTT.

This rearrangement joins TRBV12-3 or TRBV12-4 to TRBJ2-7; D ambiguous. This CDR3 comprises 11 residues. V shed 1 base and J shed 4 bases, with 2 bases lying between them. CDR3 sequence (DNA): TGTGCCAGCAGTTTAGGTTACGAGCAGTACTTC. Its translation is CASSLGYEQYF.

The CDR3, as DNA: TGTGCCAGCAGTTCAAGGTCGGGCCGCACAGATACGCAGTATTTT. Amino acid sequence: CASSSRSGRTDTQYF. This chain uses TRBV27 with TRBJ2-3; D gene unclear. CDR1 MNHEY and CDR2 SMNVEV come from the germline V gene (reference sequence). This CDR3 contains 15 residues. V lost 4 bases, J lost 1 base, and 12 bases lay in between.

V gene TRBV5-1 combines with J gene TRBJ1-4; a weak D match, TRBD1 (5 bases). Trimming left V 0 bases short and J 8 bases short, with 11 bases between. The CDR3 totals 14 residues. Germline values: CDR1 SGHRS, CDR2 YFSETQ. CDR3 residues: CASSLVDRGEKLFF. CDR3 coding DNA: TGCGCCAGCAGCTTGGTTGACAGAGGAGAAAAACTGTTTTTT. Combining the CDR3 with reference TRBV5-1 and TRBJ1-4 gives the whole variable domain KAGVTQTPRYLIKTRGQQVTLSCSPISGHRSVSWYQQTPGQGLQFLFEYFSETQRNKGNFPGRFSGRQFSNSRSEMNVSTLELGDSALYLCASSLVDRGEKLFFGSGTQLSVL.

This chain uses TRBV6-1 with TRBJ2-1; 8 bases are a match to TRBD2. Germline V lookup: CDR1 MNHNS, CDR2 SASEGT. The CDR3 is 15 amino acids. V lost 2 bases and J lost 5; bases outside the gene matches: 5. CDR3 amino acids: CASSESGTRNNEQFF. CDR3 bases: TGTGCCAGCAGTGAATCCGGGACTAGGAACAATGAGCAGTTCTTC.

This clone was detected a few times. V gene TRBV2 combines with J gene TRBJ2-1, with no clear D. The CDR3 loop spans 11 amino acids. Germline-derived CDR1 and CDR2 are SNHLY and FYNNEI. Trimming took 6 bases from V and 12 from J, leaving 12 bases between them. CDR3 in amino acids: CASSFIGMQFF. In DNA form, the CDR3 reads TGTGCCAGCAGCTTTATTGGGATGCAGTTCTTC.

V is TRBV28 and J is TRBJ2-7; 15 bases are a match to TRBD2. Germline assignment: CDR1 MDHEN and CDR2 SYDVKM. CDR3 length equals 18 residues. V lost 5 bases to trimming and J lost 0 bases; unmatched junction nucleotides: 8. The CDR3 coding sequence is TGTGCCAGCAGTCTAAGGACTAGCGGGAGGGCCGGCTCCTACGAGCAGTACTTC. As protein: CASSLRTSGRAGSYEQYF.

CDR3 amino acids: CASSLAGTSAPANTGELFF. The DNA for the CDR3 is TGTGCCAGCAGCTTAGCAGGGACTAGCGCTCCCGCGAACACCGGGGAGCTGTTTTTT. This sequence joins TRBV7-9 and TRBJ2-2, with 10 positions matching TRBD2. Germline CDR1 reads SEHNR; CDR2 reads FQNEAQ (reference sequence). J lost 0 bases, V lost 0 bases, and 7 bases had no gene match. The CDR3 is made up of 19 amino acids.

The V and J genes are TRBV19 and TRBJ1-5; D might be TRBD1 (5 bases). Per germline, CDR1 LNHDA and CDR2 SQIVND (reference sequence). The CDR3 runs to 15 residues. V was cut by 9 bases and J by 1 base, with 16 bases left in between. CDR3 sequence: CASKRARGSNQPQHF. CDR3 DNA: TGTGCCAGCAAACGGGCCCGGGGGAGCAATCAGCCCCAGCATTTT.

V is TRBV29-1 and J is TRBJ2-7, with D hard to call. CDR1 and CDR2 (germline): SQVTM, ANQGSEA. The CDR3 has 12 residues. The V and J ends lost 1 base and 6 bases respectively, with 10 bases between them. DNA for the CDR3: TGCAGCGTTGAAGTCCTTACTCGCGAGCAGTACTTC. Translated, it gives CSVEVLTREQYF.

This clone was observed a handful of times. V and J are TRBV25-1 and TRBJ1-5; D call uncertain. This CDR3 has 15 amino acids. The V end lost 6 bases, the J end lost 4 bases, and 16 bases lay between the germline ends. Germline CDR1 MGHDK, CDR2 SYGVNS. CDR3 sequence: CASSASDRGNQPQHF. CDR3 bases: TGTGCCAGCAGCGCATCCGACCGAGGGAATCAGCCCCAGCATTTT. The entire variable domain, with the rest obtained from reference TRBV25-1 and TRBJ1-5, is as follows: EADIYQTPRYLVIGTGKKITLECSQTMGHDKMYWYQQDPGMELHLIHYSYGVNSTEKGDLSSESTVSRIRTEHFPLTLESARPSHTSQYLCASSASDRGNQPQHFGDGTRLSIL.

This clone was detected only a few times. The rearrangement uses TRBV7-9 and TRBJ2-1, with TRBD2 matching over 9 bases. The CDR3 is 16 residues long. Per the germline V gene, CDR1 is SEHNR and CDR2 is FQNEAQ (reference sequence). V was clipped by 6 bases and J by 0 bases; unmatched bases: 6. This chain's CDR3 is CASSSLAGRSYNEQFF. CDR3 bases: TGTGCCAGCAGTTCCCTAGCGGGGCGCTCCTACAATGAGCAGTTCTTC.

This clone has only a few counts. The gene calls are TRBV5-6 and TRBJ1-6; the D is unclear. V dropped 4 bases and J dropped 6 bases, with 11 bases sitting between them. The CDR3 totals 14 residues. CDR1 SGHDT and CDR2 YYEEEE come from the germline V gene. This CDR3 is CASSTKASNSPLHF. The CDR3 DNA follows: TGTGCCAGCAGCACTAAGGCCTCTAATTCACCCCTCCACTTT.